The sequence of this T cell receptor beta chain was determined in a study of metastatic and nonmetastatic thyroid tumors. At the level of the study: It was across blood and tumor or nodule tissue from malignant and benign thyroid patients that repertoires were compared.

This clone appeared many times. Each patient came to thyroid surgery without any prior treatment (of any kind). The CDR3 runs to 14 residues. V was clipped by 4 bases and J by 4 bases; unmatched bases: 5. Germline-derived CDR1 and CDR2 are LGHNA and YSLEER. TCRdb re-called clones via MiXCR from the PCR reads. Of some 29,000 clones listed, approximately 7.4% are singletons. This clonotype originated in a female donor with papillary thyroid cancer or a benign thyroid nodule (not recorded which). Some clones in this sample may be carry-over from other donors' samples. V and J are TRBV4-3 and TRBJ1-2; 8 bases are shared with TRBD1. Input material: blood. Written as DNA, the CDR3 is TGCGCCAGCAGCCCAATGACAGGGGCCTATGGCTACACCTTC. This translates into CASSPMTGAYGYTF.